The 10 T cell receptor beta chains in this list originate from one sample, sequenced in a study of neurological immune-mediated disorders. TCRdb independently ran MiXCR on the 5' RACE reads; one entry per CDR3 protein. The sample lists roughly 60,000 distinct CDR3 sequences, less than 2.5% occurring once. The material sequenced was PBMCs. These TCRs come from a man over 45 with multiple sclerosis.

This clonotype was seen only a few times. V and J are TRBV18 and TRBJ1-1; D call uncertain. The CDR3 totals 14 residues. V lost 0 bases and J 2 bases, leaving 7 bases between the germline ends. Germline CDR1 KGHSH, CDR2 LQKENI. The CDR3: CASSPPSYNTEAFF. The CDR3, as DNA: TGTGCCAGCTCACCACCTTCCTATAACACTGAAGCTTTCTTT.

This clonotype was observed many times. The rearrangement joins TRBV20-1 to TRBJ2-3; TRBD2 might be the D (7 bases). Trimming took off 5 bases at V and 4 bases at J, with 16 bases between the two ends. The CDR3 has 14 residues. The germline V gene encodes CDR1 DFQATT and CDR2 SNEGSKA (reference sequence). The CDR3 DNA reads TGCAGTGCTCCGGGAAGAGGGGGGGCAGATACGCAGTATTTT. Its translation: CSAPGRGGADTQYF.

This clonotype has at least ten counts. The chain employs TRBV7-2 and TRBJ2-3, with 7 bases identical to TRBD2. CDR1 SGHTA and CDR2 FQGNSA come from the germline V gene. V was clipped by 5 bases and J by 6 bases; unmatched bases: 8. The CDR3 has 14 residues. This CDR3 is CASSRSGVRDTQYF. CDR3 nucleotide sequence: TGTGCCAGCAGCCGCAGCGGGGTTCGGGATACGCAGTATTTT.

This clonotype was found many times. The chain employs TRBV20-1 and TRBJ2-5, with 8 bases matching TRBD2. This CDR3 has 17 residues. The junction had 14 bases not matched to a gene; V was cut back by 3 bases and J by 2 bases. Looked up from germline, CDR1 is DFQATT and CDR2 is SNEGSKA (reference sequence). CDR3 in amino acids: CSASPLAGGEGQETQYF. The CDR3 DNA reads as TGCAGTGCTAGTCCCCTTGCGGGGGGTGAGGGTCAAGAGACCCAGTACTTC.

This clonotype was counted at least ten times. The V gene is TRBV30, the J gene TRBJ1-2; perhaps TRBD1 as D (5 bases). V lost 4 bases and J 8 bases, leaving 14 bases between the germline ends. CDR1 and CDR2 (germline): GTSNPN, SVGIG (reference sequence). This CDR3 contains 12 residues. The CDR3 nucleotides read TGTGCCTGGAACATGGAGGGACCCGGCTACACCTTC. Translated, it gives CAWNMEGPGYTF. Full variable domain (remainder filled in from reference TRBV30 and TRBJ1-2): SQTIHQWPATLVQPVGSPLSLECTVEGTSNPNLYWYRQAAGRGLQLLFYSVGIGQISSEVPQNLSASRPQDRQFILSSKKLLLSDSGFYLCAWNMEGPGYTFGSGTRLTVV.

This clonotype has ten or more counts. The chain joins TRBV7-2 to TRBJ2-5; 10 bases match TRBD2. J lost 4 bases, V lost 2 bases, and 10 bases had no gene match. CDR3 length: 17 amino acids. Per germline, CDR1 SGHTA and CDR2 FQGNSA. The CDR3 DNA follows: TGTGCCAGCAGCTTAAGAGCGGGGGGGGTCCCATCAGAGACCCAGTACTTC. Protein: CASSLRAGGVPSETQYF.

This clonotype came up many times. The J gene is TRBJ1-3, the V gene TRBV7-2; 7 bases fit TRBD1. The CDR3 is made up of 13 amino acids. V shed 3 bases and J 6 bases; nucleotides not matched to a gene: 2. Germline CDR1 SGHTA, CDR2 FQGNSA. CDR3 DNA sequence: TGTGCCAGCAGCTTCGGGACAGTAAACACCATATATTTT. Its protein is CASSFGTVNTIYF.

On this clonotype: Relative to the germline gene, one junction end is altered; a read error may explain this. V usage is TRBV18 and J usage is TRBJ1-6; 9 bases are shared with TRBD1. The CDR3 totals 15 residues. Germline CDR1 KGHSH, CDR2 LQKENI. CDR3 amino acids: CARSRDRAGNSHLHF. CDR3 sequence (DNA): TGTGCCAGGTCACGGGACAGGGCCGGGAATTCACACCTCCACTTT.

This clonotype occurred a few times. A much larger clone is a single base away; this may be a read error. V usage is TRBV6-5 and J usage is TRBJ2-3, with D perhaps TRBD1 or TRBD2 (6 bases each). Germline V gene lookup returns CDR1 MNHEY and CDR2 SVGAGI. The CDR3 has 13 residues. The CDR3 nucleotides are TGTGCCACTCAGGACGGGGGCACAGATACGAAGTATTTT. This translates into CATQDGGTDTKYF.

This clonotype was picked up many times. J is TRBJ1-1 and V is TRBV12-3 or TRBV12-4; D is unresolved. The CDR3 contains 13 residues. Trimming took off 5 bases at V and 3 bases at J, with 10 bases between the two ends. CDR3: CASSLRHDTEAFF. The CDR3 DNA reads as TGTGCCAGCAGTCTCAGACACGACACTGAAGCTTTCTTT.